The clone carrying this T cell receptor beta chain was counted a single time. Losses at the gene ends were 8 bases for V and 8 bases for J; bases not matched to a gene: 5. Per germline, CDR1 MNHEY and CDR2 SVGAGI. The CDR3 spans 13 residues. This record belongs to a study of blood T cell repertoires in COVID-19. Overall study: COVID-19 samples, acute and convalescent, were from the United States, Italy and Spain. PBMCs, B-cell-depleted T cells, or T cells were the source of the cDNA or gDNA that made up the material.

Authors' analysis steps: Nucleated cell counts were estimated from reference gene primer amplification. Repertoires were generated with immunoSEQ multiplex PCR, while TCRdb's copy carries only in-frame clones and drops some. V and J calls and clone size are given by that table; D and trimming were obtained from the DNA. In the table there are 75,000 to 90,000 clones, 90% of which are singletons. The chain recombines TRBV6-5 with TRBJ1-4; TRBD1 matches at 10 bases. Sequencing was performed on peripheral blood. The TCR was taken from a woman in her fifties or sixties in a cohort sampled during active COVID-19. The CDR3: CASRQGANEKLFF. CDR3 DNA sequence: TGTGCCAGCCGACAGGGGGCGAACGAAAAACTGTTTTTT.